These 18 T cell receptor beta chains were sequenced from one sample in a study of T cell repertoires in cytomegalovirus infection. TCRdb redid the calling of the reads with MiXCR, one entry per CDR3 protein. The sample carries over 300,000 distinct CDR3 sequences, 15% to 20% recorded once. Sequencing was done on a sample of PBMCs. The receptor set was obtained from a human donor in good health (CMV status not recorded). Some clones in this sample may be carry-over from other donors' samples.

The sample holds many counts of this clonotype. J is TRBJ2-3 and V is TRBV5-4; 10 nucleotides match TRBD2. The CDR3 covers 16 residues. CDR1 is SGHNT and CDR2 is YYREEE in the germline V gene (reference sequence). V shed 0 bases and J 6 bases; nucleotides not matched to a gene: 7. The CDR3 loop is CASSLVLAGRRDTQYF. DNA for the CDR3: TGTGCCAGCAGCTTGGTACTAGCGGGGAGACGGGATACGCAGTATTTT.

This clonotype was seen more than once but under ten times. The gene calls are TRBV27 and TRBJ1-1, with unresolved D. This CDR3 spans 14 amino acids. The V gene's germline CDR1 is MNHEY and CDR2 SMNVEV (reference sequence). The V end was cut by 4 bases, the J end by 5 bases, with 14 bases between. In DNA, the CDR3 is TGTGCCAGCAGTTCAGGTTTCGGTTTAACTGAAGCTTTCTTT. Amino acids: CASSSGFGLTEAFF.

This clonotype has only a few counts. The J gene is TRBJ1-2, the V gene TRBV9; no clear D gene. This CDR3 contains 16 residues. Trimming left V 4 bases short and J 0 bases short, with 16 bases between. CDR1 and CDR2 (germline): SGDLS, YYNGEE. CDR3 loop: CASSPRGPPANYGYTF. CDR3 nucleotide sequence: TGTGCCAGCAGCCCCCGCGGACCGCCCGCTAACTATGGCTACACCTTC.

This chain links TRBV19 with TRBJ1-5, with 7 bases aligning to TRBD1. Trimming at V came to 4 bases and at J to 7 bases, leaving 10 bases not matched to a gene. This CDR3 comprises 15 residues. The V gene's germline CDR1 is LNHDA and CDR2 SQIVND (reference sequence). CDR3 amino acids: CASSRRGQFGQPQHF. CDR3 nucleotide sequence: TGTGCCAGTAGTAGGCGGGGACAGTTCGGGCAGCCCCAGCATTTT.

The chain recombines TRBV12-3 or TRBV12-4 with TRBJ1-4, with D unclear. The length of the CDR3 is 13 residues. Deletions cut 4 bases from V and 3 bases from J, with 6 bases between. CDR3 residues: CASSYGPNEKLFF. In DNA form, the CDR3 reads TGTGCCAGCAGTTATGGACCTAATGAAAAACTGTTTTTT.

This clonotype was counted many times. J is TRBJ1-2 and V is TRBV19; a possible D gene is TRBD1 (6 bases). CDR3 length equals 13 residues. Germline V CDR1 and CDR2: LNHDA, SQIVND (reference sequence). Trimming took off 6 bases at V and 2 bases at J, with 10 bases between the two ends. CDR3 sequence: CASRRDRNYGYTF. CDR3 DNA: TGTGCCAGTAGACGTGACAGGAACTATGGCTACACCTTC.

The CDR3 sequence: CASSNLAAQETQYF. The CDR3 region has the DNA TGTGCCAGCAGTAATCTAGCGGCCCAAGAGACCCAGTACTTC. The chain has TRBV27 and TRBJ2-5; TRBD2 matches at 7 bases. V lost 5 bases, J lost 1 base, and 4 bases stayed unmatched. The germline CDR1 and CDR2 sequences are MNHEY and SMNVEV (reference sequence). The CDR3 is 14 residues long.

The V call is TRBV10-3, the J call TRBJ1-1; 9 bases match TRBD1. V was pared by 6 bases and J by 3 bases, with 5 bases of the junction left unmatched. This CDR3 contains 14 residues. CDR1 is ENHRY and CDR2 is SYGVKD in the germline V gene. The CDR3 bases are TGTGCCATCAGGGGGGACAGGGTCGACACTGAAGCTTTCTTT. Translating gives CAIRGDRVDTEAFF.

This clonotype was detected only a few times. The chain carries TRBV18 and TRBJ2-6; no reliable D call. The CDR3 runs to 16 residues. V was cut by 1 base and J by 1 base, with 8 bases left in between. Germline values: CDR1 KGHSH, CDR2 LQKENI. The chain's CDR3 is CASSPLSISGANVLTF. The CDR3 DNA sequence: TGTGCCAGCTCACCACTTTCTATATCTGGGGCCAACGTCCTGACTTTC.

The chain has TRBV28 and TRBJ1-4; maybe TRBD1 (6 bases). The CDR3 extends over 16 amino acids. Germline CDR1 and CDR2: MDHEN and SYDVKM. With 5 bases removed from V and 3 bases from J, the gap between germline ends came to 16 bases. The CDR3 spells CASSAPGARANEKLFF. In DNA, the CDR3 is TGTGCCAGCAGTGCTCCAGGGGCGAGGGCTAATGAAAAACTGTTTTTT. Full variable domain (remainder filled in from reference TRBV28 and TRBJ1-4): DVKVTQSSRYLVKRTGEKVFLECVQDMDHENMFWYRQDPGLGLRLIYFSYDVKMKEKGDIPEGYSVSREKKERFSLILESASTNQTSMYLCASSAPGARANEKLFFGSGTQLSVL.

This clonotype was counted at least ten times. The chain employs TRBV7-3 and TRBJ2-5; perhaps TRBD1 as D (5 bases). CDR3 length: 15 residues. Germline values: CDR1 SGHTA, CDR2 FQGTGA. The V and J ends lost 0 bases and 5 bases respectively, with 13 bases between them. CDR3 sequence: CASSLTSGSGETQYF. The CDR3 DNA is TGTGCCAGCAGCTTAACGTCAGGTTCAGGGGAGACCCAGTACTTC.

This clonotype was counted many times. V and J are TRBV7-2 and TRBJ1-1; TRBD1 agrees at 7 bases. This CDR3 region has 16 residues. Germline loops: CDR1 SGHTA, CDR2 FQGNSA. The ends lost 6 bases at V and 2 bases at J; junction bases unmatched: 12. DNA of the CDR3: TGTGCCAGCAGAACCTCCGGGACAGCGATAAACACTGAAGCTTTCTTT. This translates into CASRTSGTAINTEAFF.

V is TRBV5-1 and J is TRBJ2-6; the D gene could be TRBD1 or TRBD2 (5 bases each). V lost 4 bases and J 0 bases, leaving 14 bases between the germline ends. The CDR3 is 17 residues long. Germline lookup yields CDR1 SGHRS and CDR2 YFSETQ. CDR3 sequence: CASSPGASSSGANVLTF. The CDR3 bases are TGCGCCAGCAGCCCCGGGGCCAGCAGCTCTGGGGCCAACGTCCTGACTTTC. Using reference TRBV5-1 and TRBJ2-6 for the parts outside the CDR3, the full variable domain is KAGVTQTPRYLIKTRGQQVTLSCSPISGHRSVSWYQQTPGQGLQFLFEYFSETQRNKGNFPGRFSGRQFSNSRSEMNVSTLELGDSALYLCASSPGASSSGANVLTFGAGSRLTVL.

This clonotype came up a few times. This chain joins TRBV20-1 and TRBJ2-3; the D call may be TRBD1 or TRBD2 (5 bases each). Germline lookup yields CDR1 DFQATT and CDR2 SNEGSKA (reference sequence). V was shortened by 3 bases and J by 9 bases, with 16 bases between the two germline ends. This CDR3 is built from 13 residues. The CDR3 DNA sequence: TGCAGTGCTAGCGGGGCCGTGTTAGGAACGCAGTATTTT. Residues: CSASGAVLGTQYF.

The chain employs TRBV4-1 and TRBJ2-1, with D unresolved. Deletions cut 4 bases from V and 6 bases from J, with 13 bases between. The CDR3 sequence is 14 residues long. Germline values: CDR1 MGHRA, CDR2 YSYEKL. CDR3 region: CASSLSPVSNEQFF. CDR3 nucleotide sequence: TGCGCCAGCAGCCTATCGCCAGTTAGCAATGAGCAGTTCTTC.

V usage is TRBV11-2 and J usage is TRBJ2-1; 7 positions match TRBD2. After removal of 2 bases from V and 4 bases from J, the junction contained 14 bases not matched to a gene. In germline, CDR1 is SGHAT, CDR2 FQNNGV. The CDR3 spans 18 residues. DNA for the CDR3: TGTGCCAGCAGCTTAAGCCCTGTAACCGGGACTACTTACAATGAGCAGTTCTTC. It codes for CASSLSPVTGTTYNEQFF.

This clonotype was observed many times. The gene calls are TRBV2 and TRBJ1-5; no reliable D call. Germline V CDR1 and CDR2: SNHLY, FYNNEI. The V gene lost 7 bases and the J gene lost 2 bases, with 9 bases spanning the gap. The CDR3 has 13 amino acids. This CDR3 is CASTPDGNQPQHF. In nucleotides, the CDR3 is TGTGCCAGCACGCCCGATGGCAATCAGCCCCAGCATTTT. The full variable domain, with the rest looked up from reference TRBV2 and TRBJ1-5, is EPEVTQTPSHQVTQMGQEVILRCVPISNHLYFYWYRQILGQKVEFLVSFYNNEISEKSEIFDDQFSVERPDGSNFTLKIRSTKLEDSAMYFCASTPDGNQPQHFGDGTRLSIL.

V and J are TRBV20-1 and TRBJ1-1; TRBD1 agrees at 8 bases. Germline CDR1 reads DFQATT; CDR2 reads SNEGSKA (reference sequence). J lost 2 bases, V lost 6 bases, and 5 bases had no gene match. The length of the CDR3 is 13 residues. CDR3 DNA sequence: TGCAGTGCCCCGACAGGGGCAAACACTGAAGCTTTCTTT. Translation gives CSAPTGANTEAFF.